These 31 T cell receptor beta chains were sequenced from one sample in a study of CD8+ T cells in alopecia areata. RNA extraction and reverse transcription yielded cDNA as sequencing template. The assay was immunoSEQ multiplex PCR, and TCRdb's table has in-frame clones only and misses some. The sample has hundreds of thousands of clones; around 67% are singletons. The specimen comprised CD4+ T cells sorted from blood, sampled at week 0. The receptors here all came from a human donor with alopecia areata.

This rearrangement joins TRBV11-2 to TRBJ2-5, with D perhaps TRBD1 (6 bases). Trimming took off 8 bases at V and 2 bases at J, with 18 bases between the two ends. The germline V gene has CDR1 SGHAT and CDR2 FQNNGV. The CDR3 runs 15 residues. The CDR3 loop is CASDTGTTYQETQYF. DNA for the CDR3: TGTGCCAGCGACACCGGGACAACTTATCAAGAGACCCAGTACTTC.

In this sample, this clone turned up once. The V gene is TRBV15, the J gene TRBJ2-3; 8 bases map to TRBD2. J was trimmed by 4 bases and V by 1 base; bases with no gene match: 1. The CDR3 totals 14 residues. The germline V gene has CDR1 LNHNV and CDR2 YYDKDF (reference sequence). CDR3 sequence (DNA): TGTGCCACCAGCAGAGTCGGGGGGGCAGATACGCAGTATTTT. This sequence encodes CATSRVGGADTQYF.

The rearrangement joins TRBV30 to TRBJ2-3, with 7 bases fitting TRBD2. CDR3 size: 14 residues. Germline V gives CDR1 GTSNPN, CDR2 SVGIG (reference sequence). The V gene end was trimmed by 4 bases and the J gene end by 6 bases; junction bases not matched to a gene: 10. The CDR3 DNA follows: TGTGCCTGGACAGGTGCGGGGGTCGTGGATACGCAGTATTTT. Translating gives CAWTGAGVVDTQYF.

The rearrangement joins TRBV6-5 to TRBJ2-3, with a possible D match to TRBD2 (5 bases). The CDR3 is 14 residues long. Germline CDR1 reads MNHEY; CDR2 reads SVGAGI. V was shortened by 2 bases and J by 6 bases, with 12 bases between the two germline ends. CDR3 sequence reads: CASSYQPSSDTQYF. DNA for the CDR3: TGTGCCAGCAGTTACCAGCCTAGCAGCGATACGCAGTATTTT.

The chain combines TRBV4-3 with TRBJ2-2; 10 nucleotides line up with TRBD2. CDR3 length equals 17 residues. The junction had 4 bases not matched to a gene; V was cut back by 1 base and J by 2 bases. Looked up from germline, CDR1 is LGHNA and CDR2 is YSLEER. The CDR3 DNA follows: TGCGCCAGCAGCCAAGTCTTAGCGGGGGGTAACACCGGGGAGCTGTTTTTT. The encoded protein is CASSQVLAGGNTGELFF.

The chain has TRBV7-9 and TRBJ2-5; D ambiguous. Trimming removed 10 bases from V and 1 base from J, with 1 base in between. There are 9 residues in the CDR3. From germline, CDR1 is SEHNR and CDR2 FQNEAQ (reference sequence). The CDR3 sequence is CATQETQYF. The CDR3 bases are TGTGCCACCCAAGAGACCCAGTACTTC.

The chain is built from TRBV29-1 and TRBJ2-1; D may be TRBD2 (6 bases). Trimming cost V 3 bases and J 10 bases, with 16 bases left between them. Germline V gene lookup returns CDR1 SQVTM and CDR2 ANQGSEA. The CDR3 covers 13 residues. CDR3 DNA sequence: TGCAGCGTTGAGCCCGGGGGTAGCGACGAGCAGTTCTTC. It yields the protein CSVEPGGSDEQFF.

The chain uses TRBV9 and TRBJ2-5; a possible D gene is TRBD2 (5 bases). The CDR3 consists of 14 residues. V lost 1 base, J lost 5 bases, and 12 bases lay in between. Germline V lookup: CDR1 SGDLS, CDR2 YYNGEE. CDR3 sequence reads: CASSVSGELETQYF. The DNA of the CDR3 is TGTGCCAGCAGCGTAAGTGGGGAGCTGGAGACCCAGTACTTC.

This clone came up many times. The chain has TRBV19 and TRBJ2-2; TRBD1 agrees at 9 bases. Germline lookup yields CDR1 LNHDA and CDR2 SQIVND (reference sequence). This CDR3 has 15 residues. V shed 3 bases, J shed 6 bases, and the junction held 5 bases outside the gene matches. This CDR3 reads CASSMGQGRSGELFF. The CDR3 DNA follows: TGTGCCAGTAGTATGGGACAGGGAAGGTCCGGGGAGCTGTTTTTT.

Note on this clone: The junction does not match germline at one end; this may be a read error. This chain links TRBV7-9 with TRBJ2-7, with 10 bases aligning to TRBD1. Germline V CDR1 and CDR2: SEHNR, FQNEAQ (reference sequence). This CDR3 spans 12 amino acids. Here the CDR3 DNA reads TGTGCCAGCAGCTTAGCCGGGACAGGGGATTTCTTC. This codes for CASSLAGTGDFF. The complete variable domain, with remaining parts taken from reference TRBV7-9 and TRBJ2-7, reads DTGVSQNPRHKITKRGQNVTFRCDPISEHNRLYWYRQTLGQGPEFLTYFQNEAQLEKSRLLSDRFSAERPKGSFSTLEIQRTEQGDSAMYLCASSLAGTGDFFGPGTRLTVT.

The V and J genes are TRBV30 and TRBJ1-4; a possible D gene is TRBD1 (6 bases). Between the trimmed V and J ends, which lost 0 bases and 3 bases, there was a span of 11 bases. CDR1 is GTSNPN and CDR2 is SVGIG in the germline V gene (reference sequence). This CDR3 has 15 residues. Written as DNA, the CDR3 is TGTGCCTGGAGTGTATTAAGGACAGCTAATGAAAAACTGTTTTTT. The encoded protein is CAWSVLRTANEKLFF. Variable domain in full (rest from reference TRBV30 and TRBJ1-4): SQTIHQWPATLVQPVGSPLSLECTVEGTSNPNLYWYRQAAGRGLQLLFYSVGIGQISSEVPQNLSASRPQDRQFILSSKKLLLSDSGFYLCAWSVLRTANEKLFFGSGTQLSVL.

V usage is TRBV30 and J usage is TRBJ2-3; 7 nucleotides line up with TRBD2. CDR3 length: 14 residues. The germline gives CDR1 GTSNPN, CDR2 SVGIG (reference sequence). V trimming: 3 bases; J trimming: 5 bases; junction bases outside the gene matches: 8. The CDR3 reads CAWRRGTIEDTQYF. The CDR3 DNA sequence: TGTGCCTGGAGGCGGGGGACCATCGAAGATACGCAGTATTTT.

The chain links TRBV29-1 to TRBJ2-1; D is unresolved. V dropped 4 bases and J dropped 6 bases, with 16 bases sitting between them. The CDR3 is made up of 14 amino acids. CDR1 is SQVTM, CDR2 ANQGSEA, per germline. For the CDR3, the DNA is TGCAGCGTTGCCGGGCGGTCCTCTTCCAATGAGCAGTTCTTC. As protein: CSVAGRSSSNEQFF.

The chain recombines TRBV5-1 with TRBJ2-7, with 8 bases that match TRBD1. This CDR3 region has 15 residues. Unmatched junction bases numbered 10, after V lost 4 bases and J lost 4 bases. Germline values: CDR1 SGHRS, CDR2 YFSETQ. CDR3 sequence: CASSLARTGTYEQYF. The CDR3 coding sequence is TGCGCCAGCAGCCTGGCGCGGACAGGGACGTACGAGCAGTACTTC. The complete variable domain, with remaining parts taken from reference TRBV5-1 and TRBJ2-7, reads KAGVTQTPRYLIKTRGQQVTLSCSPISGHRSVSWYQQTPGQGLQFLFEYFSETQRNKGNFPGRFSGRQFSNSRSEMNVSTLELGDSALYLCASSLARTGTYEQYFGPGTRLTVT.

This chain connects TRBV29-1 to TRBJ1-2; the D gene is possibly TRBD1 (5 bases). This CDR3 is built from 13 residues. Looked up from germline, CDR1 is SQVTM and CDR2 is ANQGSEA. Trimming shortened V by 4 bases and J by 3 bases, and 12 bases separated the two germline ends. CDR3 coding DNA: TGCAGCGTTGTAGTGGGGGTTGACTATGGCTACACCTTC. This sequence encodes CSVVVGVDYGYTF.

The chain links TRBV9 to TRBJ1-1; 7 nucleotides line up with TRBD1. Germline trimming cut 3 bases from V and 5 bases from J; bases unmatched to any gene: 7. Germline V CDR1 and CDR2: SGDLS, YYNGEE. There are 14 residues in the CDR3. In DNA, the CDR3 is TGTGCCAGCAGCGCAAGACAGGGAAGGACTGAAGCTTTCTTT. Its protein is CASSARQGRTEAFF.

The chain combines TRBV5-1 with TRBJ2-1; TRBD1 is a possible D gene (5 bases). V lost 4 bases, J lost 0 bases, and 11 bases lay in between. The CDR3 runs 15 residues. From germline, CDR1 is SGHRS and CDR2 YFSETQ. The CDR3 DNA follows: TGCGCCAGCAGCCGAGGACATTCCTCCTACAATGAGCAGTTCTTC. Encoded protein: CASSRGHSSYNEQFF.

The DNA of the CDR3 is TGCAGCGTTGAAGGCTGGGCTAGCGGGGTTGCAGCTACGCAGTATTTT. The encoded protein is CSVEGWASGVAATQYF. This chain links TRBV29-1 with TRBJ2-3; the match to TRBD2 covers 9 bases. Trimming removed 1 base from V and 8 bases from J; junction bases left unmatched: 13. The germline CDR1 and CDR2 sequences are SQVTM and ANQGSEA. The CDR3 contains 16 residues.

The chain has TRBV30 and TRBJ1-2, with D unclear. The V end was cut by 6 bases, the J end by 7 bases, with 15 bases between. CDR3 length: 12 residues. In germline, CDR1 is GTSNPN, CDR2 SVGIG (reference sequence). The CDR3: CACTEKVGGYTF. The CDR3 nucleotides read TGTGCCTGTACAGAGAAGGTCGGTGGCTACACCTTC. The full variable domain, rest sourced from reference TRBV30 and TRBJ1-2, is SQTIHQWPATLVQPVGSPLSLECTVEGTSNPNLYWYRQAAGRGLQLLFYSVGIGQISSEVPQNLSASRPQDRQFILSSKKLLLSDSGFYLCACTEKVGGYTFGSGTRLTVV.

This clone was seen just once. The same CDR3 arises from other DNA sequences in this sample as well. This chain joins TRBV5-1 and TRBJ1-1; the match to TRBD1 covers 7 bases. Germline CDR1 is SGHRS and CDR2 is YFSETQ. The CDR3 runs 14 residues. With 5 bases clipped from V and 4 bases from J, the junction kept 8 bases outside the gene matches. The CDR3 reads CASSLTGLGTEAFF. The CDR3 DNA reads TGCGCCAGCAGTCTGACAGGGCTCGGCACTGAAGCTTTCTTT.

This clone appeared once. V and J are TRBV30 and TRBJ1-5; a possible D gene is TRBD1 (6 bases). The V gene lost 1 base and the J gene lost 5 bases, with 12 bases spanning the gap. Germline lookup yields CDR1 GTSNPN and CDR2 SVGIG (reference sequence). The CDR3 length is 14 residues. CDR3 region: CAWSGTATDQPQHF. In DNA form, the CDR3 reads TGTGCCTGGAGTGGGACAGCAACTGATCAGCCCCAGCATTTT.

This clone was counted a few times. The chain combines TRBV30 with TRBJ1-1; D gene unclear. CDR3 length equals 14 residues. The germline V and J ends were trimmed by 4 bases and 1 base, with 13 bases remaining between them. CDR1 and CDR2 (germline): GTSNPN, SVGIG (reference sequence). For the CDR3, the DNA is TGTGCCTGGACGGAAAACAGTCAGAACACTGAAGCTTTCTTT. It is translated as CAWTENSQNTEAFF.

V is TRBV6-5 and J is TRBJ1-5, with no clear D. CDR3 size: 15 residues. Germline V gene data show CDR1 as MNHEY and CDR2 as SVGAGI. V was clipped by 0 bases and J by 11 bases, with 17 bases between them. This chain's CDR3 is CASSYSPGVKETQHF. CDR3 coding DNA: TGTGCCAGCAGTTACTCGCCCGGCGTCAAGGAGACCCAGCATTTT.

The chain has TRBV5-6 and TRBJ2-2; the D is unclear. CDR3 size: 14 residues. Between the trimmed V and J ends, which lost 6 bases and 4 bases, there was a span of 13 bases. In germline, CDR1 is SGHDT, CDR2 YYEEEE. The CDR3 reads CASTSVAGTGELFF. The CDR3 bases are TGTGCCAGCACCTCGGTGGCTGGCACCGGGGAGCTGTTTTTT.

The gene calls are TRBV9 and TRBJ2-3; 12 nucleotides align to TRBD2. Germline V gene sequence: CDR1 SGDLS, CDR2 YYNGEE. The V segment lost 4 bases and the J segment 0 bases; nucleotides outside the gene matches: 3. This CDR3 spans 16 amino acids. This chain's CDR3 is CASSLGLAGSTDTQYF. For the CDR3, the DNA is TGTGCCAGCAGCCTCGGACTAGCGGGGAGCACAGATACGCAGTATTTT.

The chain has TRBV6-5 and TRBJ1-4; TRBD1 is a possible D gene (5 bases). The CDR3 runs to 14 residues. V was pared by 6 bases and J by 7 bases, with 15 bases between. CDR1 and CDR2 from the germline V gene are MNHEY and SVGAGI. CDR3 nucleotide sequence: TGTGCCAGCAGCCTGAGGGGCGTAGGTGAAAAACTGTTTTTT. This encodes CASSLRGVGEKLFF.

This clone was detected only a few times. The chain combines TRBV5-1 with TRBJ2-4; no definite D call. CDR3 size: 14 residues. CDR1 and CDR2 (germline): SGHRS, YFSETQ. Trimming removed 0 bases from V and 8 bases from J, with 12 bases in between. This chain's CDR3 is CASSLGILGDIQYF. In nucleotides, the CDR3 is TGCGCCAGCAGCTTGGGCATCCTTGGGGACATTCAGTACTTC.

This chain joins TRBV30 and TRBJ1-6, with 7 bases matching TRBD1. CDR1 is GTSNPN, CDR2 SVGIG, per germline (reference sequence). This CDR3 region has 14 residues. V shed 1 base and J 9 bases; nucleotides not matched to a gene: 6. CDR3 region: CAWSGLAGGSPLHF. The CDR3 coding sequence is TGTGCCTGGAGTGGTCTAGCAGGGGGTTCACCCCTCCACTTT.

The V gene is TRBV30, the J gene TRBJ2-7; 8 nucleotides agree with TRBD1. CDR3 length: 14 amino acids. V dropped 4 bases and J dropped 2; count of bases not matched to a gene: 7. Germline values: CDR1 GTSNPN, CDR2 SVGIG (reference sequence). The CDR3 sequence is CAWTPGTGTYEQYF. DNA of the CDR3: TGTGCCTGGACTCCCGGGACAGGAACCTACGAGCAGTACTTC.

This chain links TRBV7-9 with TRBJ1-4; 7 bases align to TRBD1. There are 17 residues in the CDR3. With V trimmed by 5 bases and J by 6 bases, 15 bases remained unmatched. Germline V lookup: CDR1 SEHNR, CDR2 FQNEAQ (reference sequence). The CDR3 is CASSRRQGGGFDEKLFF. Written as DNA, the CDR3 is TGTGCCAGCAGCCGTCGGCAGGGGGGAGGTTTCGATGAAAAACTGTTTTTT.

This clone came up a few times. This rearrangement joins TRBV29-1 to TRBJ1-4; 9 positions match TRBD1. Germline V CDR1 and CDR2: SQVTM, ANQGSEA. Trimming at V came to 3 bases and at J to 8 bases, leaving 7 bases not matched to a gene. This CDR3 region has 14 residues. CDR3 region: CSVENRGRGEKLFF. The CDR3 region has the DNA TGCAGCGTTGAGAACAGGGGGCGAGGAGAAAAACTGTTTTTT. The full variable domain, rest sourced from reference TRBV29-1 and TRBJ1-4, is SAVISQKPSRDICQRGTSLTIQCQVDSQVTMMFWYRQQPGQSLTLIATANQGSEATYESGFVIDKFPISRPNLTFSTLTVSNMSPEDSSIYLCSVENRGRGEKLFFGSGTQLSVL.